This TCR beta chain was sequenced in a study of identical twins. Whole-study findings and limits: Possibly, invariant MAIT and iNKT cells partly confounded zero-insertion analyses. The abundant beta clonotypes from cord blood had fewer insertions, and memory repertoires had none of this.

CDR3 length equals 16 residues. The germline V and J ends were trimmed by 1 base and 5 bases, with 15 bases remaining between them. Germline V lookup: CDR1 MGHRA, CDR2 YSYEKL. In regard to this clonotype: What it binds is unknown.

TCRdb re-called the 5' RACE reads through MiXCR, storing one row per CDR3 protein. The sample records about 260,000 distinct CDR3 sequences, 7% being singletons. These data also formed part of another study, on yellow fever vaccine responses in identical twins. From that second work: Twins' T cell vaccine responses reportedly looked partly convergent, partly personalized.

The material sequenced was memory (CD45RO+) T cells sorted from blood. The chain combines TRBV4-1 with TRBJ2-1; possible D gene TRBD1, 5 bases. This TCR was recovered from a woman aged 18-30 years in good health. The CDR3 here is CASSQGPLGLNNEQFF. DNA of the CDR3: TGCGCCAGCAGCCAAGGTCCATTGGGGCTCAACAATGAGCAGTTCTTC.